This TCR beta chain was obtained from a study of cytomegalovirus exposure and HLA in healthy donors (dated by TCRdb to 2016 to 2017). Background for the entire study: An earlier analysis of 587 of the donors reported about 290 Gb of sequence data and around 120 million unique TCR beta sequences from 150 million to 200 million T cells. To predict cytomegalovirus infection status, the study combined high-throughput TCR immunosequencing, statistical association of individual TCRs with disease status, and machine learning. The number of donors typed differed by locus, with roughly 620-630 for A, B, C, DRB1 and DQB1, around 500 for DQA1, under 610 for DPA1, and around 450 for DPB1. Every discovery cohort repertoire had been produced on one sequencing platform. A later analysis re-examined previously published TCR beta repertoires from 500 to 700 donors and added high-resolution HLA genotyping to investigate patterns of TCR occurrence. An early release covering 550 to 700 HLA-typed donors comprised about 300 gigabases of sequencing data and some 79 million unique TCR sequences. Rather than using new phenotypic data, the later analysis identified candidate immune exposures from TCR beta sequences and from how often those sequences occurred across donors. Class I and class II HLA loci were covered by the typing at four-digit resolution. Among about 410 genotyped donors of the cohort, an average of around 250,000 unique TCR beta nucleotide sequences was sequenced per donor, of which approximately 19% were non-productive. Of the 300 to 450 genotyped donors, about 84% fell in the genetic ancestry cluster associated with self-reported Caucasian donors. In a later genetic analysis, genome-wide SNP genotypes for about 65% of the 666 donors were used, and that subset was treated as a discovery cohort. Donor age, sex, ethnicity and CMV serostatus were compiled alongside the repertoire data. An earlier analysis of a few hundred of the donors applied high-throughput TCR beta sequencing to assess whether each TCR beta V gene segment acted as functional or pseudogenic. Along with the approximately 700-subject first cohort, a separate validation cohort of more than 90 different subjects was used. The T cell repertoires of under 700 subjects were profiled by immunosequencing and related to cytomegalovirus serostatus. The study aimed to test whether cataloging public T cell receptors could reveal signatures of past pathogen exposure. Roughly five DR-DQ haplotypes were handled as single units for association and clustering because linkage in the cohort was strong.

In total, 630 or so healthy bone marrow donors made up the cohort. All cohort members were sampled while nominally healthy, although unrecorded immune exposures were likely present. The donor tested CMV seronegative, placing the donor among the 352 seronegative members of the cohort. Every donor gave a peripheral blood sample, and the peripheral blood mononuclear cells from that sample were used for TCR beta sequencing. Genomic DNA was extracted from the blood cell samples with the Qiagen DNeasy Blood Extraction Kit. V sheds 5 bases and J sheds 3 bases, leaving 11 bases between their ends. CDR1 WSHSY and CDR2 SAAADI are derived from the germline V gene. The CDR3 starts with the cysteine, ends with the phenylalanine, and has 14 residues. The kept DNA is CDR3 alone, 42 bases in frame from the first base. For this clone: Its antigen is still unknown. Per-nucleotide qualities are absent, and no much larger clonotype sits a single base away.

The receptor library was made with the immunoSEQ multiplex PCR assay. A mixture of 60 forward primers for TCR Vbeta segments and 13 reverse primers for TCR Jbeta segments was used in the multiplex PCR. The CDR3 region of rearranged TCR beta genes was amplified from genomic DNA by a multiplex PCR assay. On the Illumina HiSeq System, the amplified TCR beta libraries were sequenced as 87-base-pair reads. The original methods were these. A later analysis tallied 80 million to 95 million unique TCR beta chains across the 700 or so repertoires, and approximately 12 million of those chains were shared by two or more donors. A nearest-neighbor algorithm error-corrected the raw reads and collapsed the reads into unique sequences, merging closely related sequences to remove PCR and sequencing errors. Alignment of CDR3 sequences to IMGT reference sequences was used to assign V, D and J gene segments. For a sequence to be retained, a match of at least six nucleotides was required to both a V gene segment and a J gene segment. Rearrangements were classified as productive when the CDR3 lacked stop codons and remained in frame with V and J, and all other rearrangements were classified as non-productive. Following IMGT convention, CDR3 was defined as the stretch from the second conserved V-encoded cysteine to the conserved J-encoded phenylalanine. The earlier analysis of more than 450 of the donors excluded sequences that lacked an unambiguous match to a single V gene segment. An earlier analysis of around 600 of the donors classified V segments as functional when productive rearrangements were above 56.7% and as segregating when the standard deviation between donors was above 5%. A statistical classification framework was built to diagnose cytomegalovirus status from the catalog of TCR beta chain sequences. V and J gene assignment, in a later analysis, came from comparing TCR nucleotide sequences with IMGT/GENE-DB human TR gene sequences. The TCRdist pipeline was used in a later analysis to assign CDR3 sequences and most-parsimonious VDJ recombination scenarios. In a later analysis, each TCR beta chain was defined by its CDR3 amino acid sequence together with its V-gene family, and reads lacking a unique V-gene family were excluded. As a way to deal with suspected cross-contamination and a sequencing artifact, a later analysis dropped hundreds of nucleotide sequences that were highly shared and had low generation probability. For each public chain, a later analysis derived a clonal expansion index from normalized ranks of inferred template counts within each repertoire. Generation probabilities in a later analysis came from a VDJ recombination model fitted to out-of-frame rearrangements, and those results were checked against IGoR. In a later analysis, hypergeometric tests were used to score TCR-TCR, TCR-HLA and TCR-CMV co-occurrence, with a repertoire-size bias correction applied to TCR pairs. False discovery rates were estimated in a later analysis by permuting HLA or CMV assignments 20 times. In a later analysis, co-occurring TCRs were grouped using DBSCAN, and TCRdist sequence similarity was added for clustering within HLA-allele-positive subsets. For co-occurrence clustering, repertoires with fewer than 30,000 or more than 120,000 public chains were excluded, along with roughly 5 repertoires with anomalous nucleotide sharing. What TCRdb holds here is the immuneACCESS table cut down to in-frame rearrangements. Part of the clones is not present; checked against another copy, under half of the missing clones reflect an unresolved V gene, and the others are unexplained. V and J calls and clone size come straight from that table; D and trimming were deduced from the DNA. The sample records under 200,000 clones, 75% to 85% of which are singletons. Approximately 2.4% of the sample is taken by the ten largest.

General findings and caveats noted by the study authors: According to the authors, the approach could potentially be generalized to other disease states and immunological phenotypes. Correlated functional status among segregating V segments might be attributable to linkage disequilibrium, but an unknown experimental factor could not be ruled out. In a later analysis, the rate of TCR association differed among HLA loci, with DRB1 alleles having the most associated TCRs and HLA-C alleles having the fewest. Assigning TCR associations to individual alleles was difficult when HLA alleles, especially DR and DQ, strongly co-occurred. A few of the identified cytomegalovirus-associated TCR beta chains were confirmed in vitro to be specific for cytomegalovirus antigens. The 87-base-pair reads could not distinguish some IMGT-functional V segments, including TRBV6-2 and TRBV6-3, so those segments were excluded. In a later analysis, most CMV-associated TCR beta chains were found to appear HLA-restricted, with HLA associations seemingly driven largely by CMV exposure. An earlier analysis of approximately 600 of the donors showed that most TCR beta V segments appeared in productive rearrangements either about 87% or about 30% of the time, which broadly matched IMGT annotations. Several of the top co-occurrence clusters appeared to be linked to parvovirus B19, influenza, CMV and Epstein-Barr virus, according to a later analysis. While some public TCRs were present in many individuals, most TCR sequences turned up only very rarely across donors. Because some donors lacked HLA typing at each locus, the association tests relied only on the typed subset. The study gave a list of about 170 TCR beta chains associated with cytomegalovirus. A further reported finding was that TCR beta sequences accurately predicted the HLA-A and HLA-B alleles for most subjects in the first cohort. Specific HLA alleles were associated with roughly 17,000 TCR beta sequences at a false discovery rate of 0.05 in a later analysis. In both the original and validation cohorts, the classifier was reported to diagnose cytomegalovirus status with high specificity and sensitivity. For the cohort, immune exposure information was limited to CMV serostatus. In this cohort, only TCR beta chains were sequenced, and detectable features were limited by the absence of alpha or paired-chain data. A later analysis found that HLA-associated TCR beta chains were more clonally expanded and had lower generation probabilities than equally common non-associated chains. Sequencing depth was assumed to be roughly uniform across donors in the presence/absence analyses, though that assumption may not hold. Seventeen rarely observed V segments, including chromosome 9 orphons, were excluded from the earlier analysis of approximately 500 of the donors because counts were too low. A group of highly shared sequence variants was considered likely to be a technical artifact of the sequencing pipeline. In a later genetic analysis, fewer N-insertions in productive TCRs were reported among donors in an Asian-associated ancestry cluster than the roughly 700-donor mean. An association between a missense DCLRE1C variant and V-gene and J-gene trimming of TCR beta chains was found in a later genetic analysis and replicated in an independent cohort.

The chain joins TRBV10-2 to TRBJ2-1; the best D guess is TRBD1, with 6 bases matching. Sample: PBMCs. The source is a woman aged 50 to 60 in good health and CMV-seronegative. The nucleotides read TGCGCCAGCAGTCTACAGACAGGCTACAATGAGCAGTTCTTC. Translation gives CASSLQTGYNEQFF.